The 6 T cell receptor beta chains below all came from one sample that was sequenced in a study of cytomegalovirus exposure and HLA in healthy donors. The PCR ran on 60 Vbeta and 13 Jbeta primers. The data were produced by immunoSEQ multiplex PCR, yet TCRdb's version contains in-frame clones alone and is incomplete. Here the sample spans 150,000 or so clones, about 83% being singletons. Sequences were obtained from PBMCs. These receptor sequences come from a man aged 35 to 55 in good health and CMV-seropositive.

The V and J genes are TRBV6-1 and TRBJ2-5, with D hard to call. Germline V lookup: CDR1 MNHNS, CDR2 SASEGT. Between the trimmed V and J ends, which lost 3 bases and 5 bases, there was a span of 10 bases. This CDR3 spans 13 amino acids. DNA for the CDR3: TGTGCCAGCAGTGACGACAAGCTTGAGACCCAGTACTTC. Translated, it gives CASSDDKLETQYF.

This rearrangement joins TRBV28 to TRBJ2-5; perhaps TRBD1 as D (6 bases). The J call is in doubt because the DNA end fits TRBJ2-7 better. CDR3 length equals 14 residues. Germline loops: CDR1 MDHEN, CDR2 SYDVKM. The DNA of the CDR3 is TGTGCCAGCAACGACAGGCGTACCTCCTACGAGCAGTACTTC. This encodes CASNDRRTSYEQYF.

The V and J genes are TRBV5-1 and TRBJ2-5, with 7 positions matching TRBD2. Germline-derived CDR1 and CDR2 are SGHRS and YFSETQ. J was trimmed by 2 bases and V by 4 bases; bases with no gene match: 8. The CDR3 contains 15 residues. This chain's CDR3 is CASSRGTTPQETQYF. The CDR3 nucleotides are TGCGCCAGCAGCCGCGGGACTACTCCACAAGAGACCCAGTACTTC.

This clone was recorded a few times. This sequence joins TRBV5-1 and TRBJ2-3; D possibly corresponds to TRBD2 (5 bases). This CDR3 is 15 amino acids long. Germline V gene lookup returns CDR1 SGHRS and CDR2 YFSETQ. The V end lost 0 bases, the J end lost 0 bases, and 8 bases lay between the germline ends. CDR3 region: CASSLVPGSTDTQYF. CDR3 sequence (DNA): TGCGCCAGCAGCTTGGTACCGGGAAGCACAGATACGCAGTATTTT.

The CDR3 bases are TGTGCCAGCAGTGAACAATTGGTAACGGATGGCTACACCTTC. It translates to CASSEQLVTDGYTF. The chain couples TRBV25-1 to TRBJ1-2; D call uncertain. The CDR3 runs to 14 residues. Germline values: CDR1 MGHDK, CDR2 SYGVNS. With 2 bases removed from V and 6 bases from J, the gap between germline ends came to 13 bases.

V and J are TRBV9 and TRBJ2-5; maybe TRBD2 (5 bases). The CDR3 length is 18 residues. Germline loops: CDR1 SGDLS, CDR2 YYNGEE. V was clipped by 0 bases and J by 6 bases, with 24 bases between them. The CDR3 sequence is CASSVGEGGSLGQQTQYF. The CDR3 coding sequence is TGTGCCAGCAGCGTAGGTGAGGGCGGGTCCCTAGGGCAACAGACCCAGTACTTC.